These 9 T cell receptor beta chains were all obtained from the same sample, sequenced in a study of tumor-infiltrating lymphocytes in primary liver carcinoma. Researchers generated TCR beta cDNA from roughly 510 ng of total RNA, relying on a constant-region primer. Library construction for TCR beta comprised three nested multiplex PCR rounds performed with slightly modified ARM-PCR. The first two PCR rounds used TRBV1-TRBV30 primers with a Cbeta primer, nine to ten cycles each. MiXCR, applied by TCRdb to the multiplex PCR reads, yields one record per CDR3 protein. This table holds 20,000 to 30,000 distinct CDR3 sequences, more than 70% found once. Extraction of RNA together with DNA used about 17-34 mg of unsorted bulk tissue. Material: liver tumor tissue from sampling region 5. As for subset: tumor region T5, tumor centre. The receptors derive from a woman in her thirties with primary liver carcinoma and hepatitis B virus infection.

Turning to this clonotype: Germline is not matched at one junction end, which may reflect a read error. The rearrangement joins TRBV11-2 to TRBJ2-2; possibly TRBD2 for D (5 bases). CDR3 length: 16 residues. CDR1 SGHAT and CDR2 FQNNGV come from the germline V gene. The CDR3: CTTSLAGFANTGELFF. CDR3 nucleotides: TGTACCACCAGCTTAGCTGGGTTCGCGAACACCGGGGAGCTATTTTTT. The variable domain in full, with the rest retrieved from reference TRBV11-2 and TRBJ2-2, is EAGVAQSPRYKIIEKRQSVAFWCNPISGHATLYWYQQILGQGPKLLIQFQNNGVVDDSQLPKDRFSAERLKGVDSTLKIQPAKLEDSAVYLCTTSLAGFANTGELFFGEGSRLTVL.

Notes on this clonotype: A read error may produce the germline difference seen at one junction end. V is TRBV6-1 and J is TRBJ2-7, with TRBD2 matching over 8 bases. This CDR3 has 15 residues. Germline V gene sequence: CDR1 MNHNS, CDR2 SASEGT. Here the CDR3 DNA reads TGTGCCAGCAGTGAAATGGTAGCGGGAAAGTACGAGCAATACTTC. Protein sequence: CASSEMVAGKYEQYF.

Details on this clonotype: The germline gene is not matched at one end of the junction; a read error may be the cause. This chain joins TRBV6-2 or TRBV6-3 and TRBJ2-3; D gene uncertain. Germline V gene lookup returns CDR1 MNHEY and CDR2 SVGEGT. The CDR3 sequence is 15 residues long. The CDR3 nucleotides are TGTACCAGCAGTCACCAGGAACAGCGTACAGATACGCAGTATTTT. Protein sequence: CTSSHQEQRTDTQYF.

Comment on this clonotype: An end of the junction differs from the germline gene, which may be a read error. The CDR3 DNA sequence: TGTGTCAGCAGCTCAACTAGCGGGAGTAAAGAGACTCAGTACTTC. It specifies CVSSSTSGSKETQYF. The chain joins TRBV7-3 to TRBJ2-5; 11 bases align to TRBD2. Germline CDR1 and CDR2: SGHTA and FQGTGA. The CDR3 is made up of 15 amino acids.

This clonotype was picked up one time. The junction does not match germline at one end; this may be a read error. This chain joins TRBV11-2 and TRBJ1-4; tentatively, D is TRBD1 (5 bases). The CDR3 loop spans 12 amino acids. Germline V lookup: CDR1 SGHAT, CDR2 FQNNGV. The CDR3 sequence: CVSSSWGGKPFF. In DNA, the CDR3 is TGTGTCAGCAGCTCCTGGGGGGGAAAACCGTTTTTT.

This clonotype was counted ten times or more. This could be a read error, since a much larger clone is one nucleotide away. The rearrangement links TRBV5-4 to TRBJ2-2; unclear D gene. The CDR3 length is 14 residues. Trimming removed 4 bases at V and 9 bases at J, with 16 bases between. The germline V gene encodes CDR1 SGHNT and CDR2 YYREEE (reference sequence). The CDR3 protein is CASSPADTHRELFF. Written as DNA, the CDR3 is TGTGCCAGCAGCCCCGCCGACACTCATAGGGAGCTGTTTTTT.

The chain recombines TRBV5-1 with TRBJ2-7; D is perhaps TRBD2 (5 bases). CDR1 SGHRS and CDR2 YFSETQ come from the germline V gene. The CDR3 covers 15 residues. CDR3 residues: CACSPRADFVYEQYF. As DNA, the CDR3 is TGCGCTTGCAGCCCGAGGGCGGACTTCGTTTACGAGCAGTACTTC.

As to this clonotype: A junction end diverges from the germline sequence, so it may reflect a read error. This chain uses TRBV10-3 with TRBJ2-5; no reliable D call. CDR3 length: 15 amino acids. The germline V gene has CDR1 ENHRY and CDR2 SYGVKD. DNA of the CDR3: TGTGCCGTCAGTGATTCGGATACCAGACAAGAGACCCAGTACTTC. This encodes CAVSDSDTRQETQYF.

The genes are TRBV6-2 or TRBV6-3 and TRBJ2-7; D may be TRBD1 (6 bases). Looked up from germline, CDR1 is MNHEY and CDR2 is SVGEGT. This CDR3 spans 15 amino acids. In DNA form, the CDR3 reads TGTACCAACAGTTATTACCGGGACAAAAGGGACGAGCAGTACTTC. It specifies CTNSYYRDKRDEQYF.